One sample yielded the 11 T cell receptor beta chains listed below, sequenced in a study of OX40 agonist ivuxolimab in advanced cancers. The repertoire was sequenced with immunoSEQ multiplex PCR; TCRdb's copy has only in-frame clones and lacks some. Of about 84,000 clones listed, over 65% are singletons. The sample here was CD4+ or CD8+ T cells sorted from blood, taken in a trial of the OX40 agonist ivuxolimab. The receptors originated from an adult with an advanced solid tumor such as melanoma, head and neck, liver or kidney cancer.

The chain is built from TRBV5-1 and TRBJ1-1; TRBD1 matches 7 bases. Germline V gene data show CDR1 as SGHRS and CDR2 as YFSETQ. The CDR3 has 15 residues. V dropped 5 bases and J dropped 0; count of bases not matched to a gene: 7. The CDR3 nucleotides are TGCGCCAGCAGATCGGGACAGATCATGAACACTGAAGCTTTCTTT. This gives the protein CASRSGQIMNTEAFF.

This clone was seen just once. The chain is built from TRBV6-5 and TRBJ2-3; 7 bases fit TRBD1. Trimming cost V 5 bases and J 2 bases; bases outside gene matches: 7. The CDR3 runs to 15 residues. Germline V gene sequence: CDR1 MNHEY, CDR2 SVGAGI. As DNA, the CDR3 is TGTGCCAGCAGTAGGGGGCCCCCTACCACAGATACGCAGTATTTT. This translates into CASSRGPPTTDTQYF.

The rearrangement joins TRBV28 to TRBJ2-1; no clear D gene. The V end lost 6 bases, the J end lost 6 bases, and 18 bases lay between the germline ends. The CDR3 is made up of 15 amino acids. The germline CDR1 and CDR2 sequences are MDHEN and SYDVKM. CDR3 loop: CASRPLPKGSNEQFF. The CDR3 bases are TGTGCCAGCAGACCTCTGCCTAAGGGATCCAATGAGCAGTTCTTC.

The V and J genes are TRBV5-6 and TRBJ2-7, with a weak D call TRBD2 (6 bases). The V gene's germline CDR1 is SGHDT and CDR2 YYEEEE. This CDR3 is 13 amino acids long. V lost 9 bases and J 4 bases, leaving 17 bases between the germline ends. The CDR3 nucleotides are TGTGCCACTTCGCTCCGGGACTCTTACGAGCAGTACTTC. Residues: CATSLRDSYEQYF. Full variable domain (rest looked up from reference TRBV5-6 and TRBJ2-7): DAGVTQSPTHLIKTRGQQVTLRCSPKSGHDTVSWYQQALGQGPQFIFQYYEEEERQRGNFPDRFSGHQFPNYSSELNVNALLLGDSALYLCATSLRDSYEQYFGPGTRLTVT.

The chain couples TRBV18 to TRBJ1-5, with D possibly TRBD1 on 5 matching bases. Per the germline V gene, CDR1 is KGHSH and CDR2 is LQKENI. V was trimmed by 3 bases and J by 4 bases, leaving 10 bases between them. The CDR3 contains 14 residues. The CDR3 loop reads CASSPLPGNQPQHF. CDR3 DNA: TGTGCCAGCTCACCCTTACCAGGGAATCAGCCCCAGCATTTT.

The V gene is TRBV15, the J gene TRBJ1-5; no clear D. V lost 0 bases and J lost 6, with 0 bases in between. Germline values: CDR1 LNHNV, CDR2 YYDKDF (reference sequence). There are 11 residues in the CDR3. CDR3 nucleotide sequence: TGTGCCACCAGCAGAGATCAGCCCCAGCATTTT. This gives the protein CATSRDQPQHF. The full variable domain, rest sourced from reference TRBV15 and TRBJ1-5, is DAMVIQNPRYQVTQFGKPVTLSCSQTLNHNVMYWYQQKSSQAPKLLFHYYDKDFNNEADTPDNFQSRRPNTSFCFLDIRSPGLGDTAMYLCATSRDQPQHFGDGTRLSIL.

The chain couples TRBV5-1 to TRBJ1-5, with D possibly TRBD1 on 6 matching bases. CDR3 length: 17 residues. Germline V gene data show CDR1 as SGHRS and CDR2 as YFSETQ. V lost 5 bases and J lost 1, with 19 bases in between. The CDR3: CASSREGVPGSNQPQHF. Written as DNA, the CDR3 is TGCGCCAGCAGTCGTGAGGGGGTGCCGGGGAGCAATCAGCCCCAGCATTTT.

V is TRBV10-3 and J is TRBJ1-1; D not resolved. Deletions cut 6 bases from V and 0 bases from J, with 8 bases between. The CDR3 is 13 residues long. Looked up from germline, CDR1 is ENHRY and CDR2 is SYGVKD. CDR3 amino acids: CAIRGALNTEAFF. In DNA, the CDR3 is TGTGCCATCAGGGGCGCACTGAACACTGAAGCTTTCTTT.

This clone has a single count. CDR3 sequence (DNA): TGTGCCAGCAGCCAACAGAACTCTGGAAACACCATATATTTT. It specifies CASSQQNSGNTIYF. V usage is TRBV2 and J usage is TRBJ1-3; no clear D. The CDR3 has 14 amino acids. CDR1 and CDR2 (germline): SNHLY, FYNNEI. The V end lost 6 bases, the J end lost 0 bases, and 9 bases lay between the germline ends.

The V and J genes are TRBV27 and TRBJ2-7; possibly TRBD1 for D (6 bases). CDR1 is MNHEY, CDR2 SMNVEV, per germline (reference sequence). The V end was cut by 3 bases, the J end by 0 bases, with 9 bases between. This CDR3 has 14 residues. CDR3 loop: CASSFPDSSYEQYF. CDR3 in DNA: TGTGCCAGCAGTTTCCCGGACAGCTCCTACGAGCAGTACTTC.

The chain links TRBV5-4 to TRBJ2-3; TRBD2 matches 14 bases. The CDR3 totals 17 residues. Germline V gives CDR1 SGHNT, CDR2 YYREEE (reference sequence). V lost 5 bases to trimming and J lost 2 bases; unmatched junction nucleotides: 7. CDR3 region: CASSGTSGGRNTDTQYF. The DNA for the CDR3 is TGTGCCAGCAGTGGGACTAGCGGGGGAAGGAACACAGATACGCAGTATTTT.